A single sample gave rise to the 11 T cell receptor beta chains below, sequenced in a study of T cells in women clearing cervical HPV infection. Method: immunoSEQ multiplex PCR; TCRdb's copy keeps in-frame clones and lacks some. In total, the table holds about 28,000 clones. Sequencing was carried out using blood buffy coat. The receptors originated from a woman aged 18 to 75 with a cervical HPV16 infection that either progressed to CIN3+ or cleared (not recorded which).

Details on this clone: From the germline J gene comes the end of the CDR3, since the read stops 3 residues before it. This rearrangement joins TRBV19 to TRBJ2-7; tentatively, D is TRBD1 (6 bases). The germline V and J ends were trimmed by 9 bases and 3 bases, with 18 bases remaining between them. The CDR3 has 14 residues. From germline, CDR1 is LNHDA and CDR2 SQIVND (reference sequence). Partial CDR3 DNA: TGTGCCAGCAGCTTTGGGCAGGGGAGCTACGAG. Its translation: CASSFGQGSYE. The entire CDR3 reads CASSFGQGSYEQYF.

As for this clone: From the germline J gene comes the end of the CDR3, since the read stops 3 residues before it. This chain joins TRBV2 and TRBJ1-5, with 9 positions matching TRBD1. V shed 1 base and J 7 bases; nucleotides not matched to a gene: 5. CDR3 size: 15 residues. The germline V gene encodes CDR1 SNHLY and CDR2 FYNNEI. The CDR3 DNA, read in part, is TGTGCCAGCAGTGAAGGGACAGGGGCTAGCCAGCCC. This codes for CASSEGTGASQP. The whole CDR3 sequence reads CASSEGTGASQPQHF.

A remark on this clone: With the read ending 3 residues before the CDR3 end, the germline J gene is used to fill in that end. The chain carries TRBV2 and TRBJ2-3; 8 nucleotides line up with TRBD1. Germline lookup yields CDR1 SNHLY and CDR2 FYNNEI. V trimming: 8 bases; J trimming: 5 bases; junction bases outside the gene matches: 6. CDR3 size: 13 residues. The covered CDR3 bases are TGTGCCAGCTGGACAGGGAGTTTAGATACG. Its translation is CASWTGSLDT. The entire CDR3 sequence reads CASWTGSLDTQYF.

Notes on this clone: Read sequence stops 3 residues before the CDR3 end, and the germline J gene provides the missing end. J is TRBJ2-3 and V is TRBV6-2 or TRBV6-3; maybe TRBD2 (7 bases). V gave up 6 bases and J gave up 4 bases, with 14 bases separating them. The CDR3 sequence is 14 residues long. Germline values: CDR1 MNHEY, CDR2 SVGEGT. The CDR3 sequence: CASRYRGAADTQYF. The DNA read from the CDR3 is TGTGCCAGCAGGTACCGGGGGGCGGCAGATACG.

About this clone: The read stops 3 residues short of the end of the CDR3; the missing end is completed from the germline J gene. This rearrangement joins TRBV2 to TRBJ2-4; 7 nucleotides align to TRBD2. In germline, CDR1 is SNHLY, CDR2 FYNNEI. The CDR3 consists of 15 residues. The sequenced CDR3 bases are TGTGCCAGAACAGGAAACTACCCAAGGGACTATGGT. Protein: CARTGNYPRDYG. The full CDR3 is CARTGNYPRDYGQYF.

About this clone itself: With the read ending 3 residues before the CDR3 end, the germline J gene is used to fill in that end. The chain couples TRBV7-2 to TRBJ1-2; 8 bases line up with TRBD1. V lost 6 bases to trimming and J lost 7 bases; unmatched junction nucleotides: 7. Germline lookup yields CDR1 SGHTA and CDR2 FQGNSA. The length of the CDR3 is 13 residues. The CDR3 bases that were read are TGTGCCAGCAGAGGACAGGGAAGAGGTGGC. It yields the protein CASRGQGRGG. The complete CDR3 protein is CASRGQGRGGYTF.

Comment on this clone: The DNA ends 3 residues before the CDR3 does, and the rest of the CDR3 is filled in from the germline J gene. The chain couples TRBV20-1 to TRBJ1-5; 10 nucleotides line up with TRBD1. The V and J ends lost 3 bases and 6 bases, in that order; junction bases with no gene match: 8. The CDR3 has 15 residues. The V gene's germline CDR1 is DFQATT and CDR2 SNEGSKA (reference sequence). CDR3 loop: CSASLGTGDFQPQHF. CDR3 bases read: TGCAGTGCTAGTTTAGGGACAGGGGATTTTCAGCCC.

With respect to this clone: The read ends 3 residues shy of where the CDR3 ends; the end is completed using the germline J gene. The chain is built from TRBV18 and TRBJ1-2; D remains ambiguous. Per germline, CDR1 KGHSH and CDR2 LQKENI. CDR3 length equals 12 residues. The part of the CDR3 DNA that was read is TGTGCCAGCTCAGAGGCAGACTACGAC. As protein: CASSEADYD. The whole CDR3 protein reads CASSEADYDYTF.

Concerning this clone itself: The CDR3 end falls 3 residues outside the read, so it is completed with the germline J gene. The chain combines TRBV20-1 with TRBJ2-7; 7 positions match TRBD1. Germline lookup yields CDR1 DFQATT and CDR2 SNEGSKA (reference sequence). V was pared by 6 bases and J by 2 bases, with 13 bases of the junction left unmatched. This CDR3 has 15 amino acids. This chain's CDR3 is CSAPTLRDSTYEQYF. The CDR3 DNA, read in part, is TGCAGTGCCCCGACCCTCCGGGACAGCACCTACGAG.

A word on this clone: The CDR3 end falls 3 residues outside the read, so it is completed with the germline J gene. This chain joins TRBV2 and TRBJ2-3; 8 nucleotides agree with TRBD2. The germline gives CDR1 SNHLY, CDR2 FYNNEI. V shed 4 bases, J shed 2 bases, and the junction held 5 bases outside the gene matches. CDR3 length: 15 amino acids. CDR3 DNA, as far as it was read: TGTGCCAGCAGTGGCCGGGGGGGCACCACAGATACG. Protein: CASSGRGGTTDT. In full, the CDR3 reads CASSGRGGTTDTQYF.

In regard to this clone: The read is 3 residues too short to cover the CDR3 end, so that end is filled in from the germline J gene. The V call is TRBV16, the J call TRBJ1-2; a possible D gene is TRBD1 (5 bases). Looked up from germline, CDR1 is KGHSY and CDR2 is FQNENV. V lost 7 bases and J 2 bases, leaving 17 bases between the germline ends. The CDR3 extends over 15 amino acids. The CDR3 bases that were read are TGTGCCAGCACCTCATATCAGGGTAGCAACTATGGC. Translation gives CASTSYQGSNYG. The whole CDR3 region reads CASTSYQGSNYGYTF.